Below are 9 T cell receptor beta chains sequenced from a single sample in a study of T cell repertoires in cytomegalovirus infection. TCRdb reanalysed the reads using MiXCR and keeps one entry per CDR3 protein. The profile covers around 740,000 distinct CDR3 sequences, with under 40% appearing a single time and 2.5% to 3% taken by the ten largest. Sequencing was done on a sample of PBMCs. The receptors shown here come from a human donor in good health (CMV status not recorded). Some clones in this sample may be carry-over from other donors' samples.

This clonotype appeared a few times. The rearrangement uses TRBV7-8 and TRBJ1-1; 7 bases are shared with TRBD1. V lost 5 bases to trimming and J lost 7 bases; unmatched junction nucleotides: 7. This CDR3 spans 13 amino acids. CDR1 SGHVS and CDR2 FQNEAQ come from the germline V gene. The DNA for the CDR3 is TGTGCCAGCAGCCCCGGGACAGCTAATGAAGCTTTCTTT. Its protein is CASSPGTANEAFF. Supplemented by reference TRBV7-8 and TRBJ1-1, the full variable domain reads GAGVSQSPRYKVAKRGQDVALRCDPISGHVSLFWYQQALGQGPEFLTYFQNEAQLDKSGLPSDRFFAERPEGSVSTLKIQRTQQEDSAVYLCASSPGTANEAFFGQGTRLTVV.

The rearrangement links TRBV28 to TRBJ1-6, with no clear D. In germline, CDR1 is MDHEN, CDR2 SYDVKM. The CDR3 runs 15 residues. Trimming removed 2 bases from V and 7 bases from J, with 12 bases in between. DNA of the CDR3: TGTGCCAGCAGTTTACCCGCCCCGGGGAATTCACCCCTCCACTTT. Protein sequence: CASSLPAPGNSPLHF.

V and J are TRBV12-3 or TRBV12-4 and TRBJ2-5; TRBD1 might be the D (6 bases). CDR3 length: 15 amino acids. V shed 6 bases and J shed 2 bases, with 16 bases lying between them. The CDR3 protein is CASRPLTGRQETQYF. The CDR3 nucleotides are TGTGCCAGCAGGCCCCTGACAGGACGTCAAGAGACCCAGTACTTC.

The J gene is TRBJ1-2, the V gene TRBV27; D unclear. CDR3 length: 13 residues. Germline V gene data show CDR1 as MNHEY and CDR2 as SMNVEV (reference sequence). The germline V and J ends were trimmed by 5 bases and 4 bases, with 11 bases remaining between them. CDR3 sequence reads: CASSEGGVYGYTF. DNA of the CDR3: TGTGCCAGCAGTGAAGGCGGGGTCTATGGCTACACCTTC.

The chain recombines TRBV4-1 with TRBJ1-1; a weak D match, TRBD1 (5 bases). This CDR3 contains 15 residues. Trimming took 4 bases from V and 2 from J, leaving 14 bases between them. Germline loops: CDR1 MGHRA, CDR2 YSYEKL. The CDR3 protein is CASSPGTGFNTEAFF. CDR3 nucleotide sequence: TGCGCCAGCAGCCCGGGGACGGGTTTTAACACTGAAGCTTTCTTT.

The chain has TRBV30 and TRBJ1-1; D gene ambiguous. The V gene lost 0 bases and the J gene lost 4 bases, with 9 bases spanning the gap. The CDR3 extends over 13 amino acids. The germline gives CDR1 GTSNPN, CDR2 SVGIG (reference sequence). The chain's CDR3 is CAWSVMVITEAFF. The CDR3 region has the DNA TGTGCCTGGAGTGTAATGGTTATCACTGAAGCTTTCTTT.

The gene calls are TRBV7-2 and TRBJ2-7; the D call may be TRBD1 or TRBD2 (7 bases each). V lost 2 bases and J 6 bases, leaving 17 bases between the germline ends. From germline, CDR1 is SGHTA and CDR2 FQGNSA. The CDR3 length is 15 residues. CDR3 protein: CASSLSGTASVEQYF. In DNA form, the CDR3 reads TGTGCCAGCAGCTTAAGCGGGACAGCCTCGGTCGAGCAGTACTTC. The whole variable domain, remainder taken from reference TRBV7-2 and TRBJ2-7, is GAGVSQSPSNKVTEKGKDVELRCDPISGHTALYWYRQSLGQGLEFLIYFQGNSAPDKSGLPSDRFSAERTGGSVSTLTIQRTQQEDSAVYLCASSLSGTASVEQYFGPGTRLTVT.

The genes are TRBV6-1 and TRBJ2-1, with 12 nucleotides matching TRBD2. V shed 7 bases and J 5 bases; nucleotides not matched to a gene: 6. Germline loops: CDR1 MNHNS, CDR2 SASEGT. The CDR3 sequence is 15 residues long. The CDR3 DNA reads as TGTGCCAGCACCAAAGGGACTAGCGGGCACAATGAGCAGTTCTTC. It is translated as CASTKGTSGHNEQFF.

The chain links TRBV6-2 or TRBV6-3 to TRBJ2-6; a possible D gene is TRBD1 (6 bases). The germline V gene has CDR1 MNHEY and CDR2 SVGEGT. The CDR3 sequence is 14 residues long. The V end lost 4 bases, the J end lost 2 bases, and 6 bases lay between the germline ends. The CDR3 nucleotides are TGTGCCAGCAGTTCAGGGGCTGGGGCCAACGTCCTGACTTTC. Translated, it gives CASSSGAGANVLTF.